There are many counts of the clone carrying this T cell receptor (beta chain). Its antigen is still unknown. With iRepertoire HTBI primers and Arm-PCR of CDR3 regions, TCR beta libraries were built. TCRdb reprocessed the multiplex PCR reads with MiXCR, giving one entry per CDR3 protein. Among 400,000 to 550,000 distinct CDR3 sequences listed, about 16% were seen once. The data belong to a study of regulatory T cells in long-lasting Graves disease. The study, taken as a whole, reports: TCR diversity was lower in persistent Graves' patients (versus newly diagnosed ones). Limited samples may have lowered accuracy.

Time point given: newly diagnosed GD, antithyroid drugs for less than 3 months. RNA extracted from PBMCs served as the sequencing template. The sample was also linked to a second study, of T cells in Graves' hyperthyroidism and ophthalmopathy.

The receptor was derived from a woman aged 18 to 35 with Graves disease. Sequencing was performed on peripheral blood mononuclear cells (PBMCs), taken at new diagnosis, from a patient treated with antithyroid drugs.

CDR3 in amino acids: CASSWWGTVNTEAFF. The CDR3 DNA reads as TGCGCCAGCAGCTGGTGGGGGACAGTGAACACTGAAGCTTTCTTT. The chain joins TRBV5-1 to TRBJ1-1; 7 nucleotides agree with TRBD1. CDR1 is SGHRS, CDR2 YFSETQ, per germline. V lost 3 bases to trimming and J lost 0 bases; unmatched junction nucleotides: 5. This CDR3 has 15 residues.